This T cell receptor beta chain appears in the sequencing data of a study of blood T cell repertoires in COVID-19. In the study overall: The United States, Italy and Spain supplied acute and convalescent COVID-19 samples. T cells, B-cell-depleted T cells, or PBMCs provided the cDNA or gDNA that served as material.

This CDR3 has 17 amino acids. V gave up 4 bases and J gave up 2 bases, with 18 bases separating them. Per the germline V gene, CDR1 is LGHDT and CDR2 is YNNKEL (reference sequence). Original data processing: The authors estimated nucleated cell counts from reference gene primer amplification. Clones were read by immunoSEQ multiplex PCR, and TCRdb kept only the in-frame ones, dropping some. The V and J calls and clone size were taken over from that table, and D and trimming were inferred from the DNA. In the table there are about 260,000 clones, around 87% of which are singletons. The sample was peripheral blood. This chain connects TRBV3-1 (or the pseudogene TRBV3-2) to TRBJ1-3; D is unresolved. This TCR came from a woman between 35 and 50 years old who had recovered from COVID-19. The DNA for the CDR3 is TGTGCCAGCAGCCGAGCCTCTACCGGAGTTACTGGAAACACCATATATTTT. It specifies CASSRASTGVTGNTIYF.